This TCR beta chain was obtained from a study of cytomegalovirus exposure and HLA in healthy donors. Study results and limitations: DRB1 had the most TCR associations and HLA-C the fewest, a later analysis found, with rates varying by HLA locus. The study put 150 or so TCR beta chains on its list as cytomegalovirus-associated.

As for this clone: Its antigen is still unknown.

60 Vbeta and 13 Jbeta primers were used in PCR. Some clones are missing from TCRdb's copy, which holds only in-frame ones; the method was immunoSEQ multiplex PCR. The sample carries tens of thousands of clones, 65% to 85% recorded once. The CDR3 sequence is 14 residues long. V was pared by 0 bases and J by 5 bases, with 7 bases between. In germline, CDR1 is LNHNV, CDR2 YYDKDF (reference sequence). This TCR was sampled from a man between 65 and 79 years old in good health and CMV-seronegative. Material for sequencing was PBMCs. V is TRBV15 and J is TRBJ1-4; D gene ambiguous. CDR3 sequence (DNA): TGTGCCACCAGCAGAGAACTGAAGAATGAAAAACTGTTTTTT. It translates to CATSRELKNEKLFF.